This T cell receptor beta chain was identified during a study of cytomegalovirus exposure and HLA in healthy donors. Deletions cut 0 bases from V and 5 bases from J, with 15 bases between. The CDR3 has 15 residues. The germline gives CDR1 SGHRS, CDR2 YFSETQ. The study ran its PCR with 60 Vbeta and 13 Jbeta primers. Some clones are missing from TCRdb's copy, which holds only in-frame ones; the method was immunoSEQ multiplex PCR. In the table there are roughly 170,000 clones, approximately 80% of which are singletons. This chain links TRBV5-1 with TRBJ2-7, with TRBD1 as a possible D gene (5 bases). Sequenced material: PBMCs. The sequence came from a woman aged 18-29 years in good health and CMV-seronegative. CDR3 DNA sequence: TGCGCCAGCAGCTTGGCCGAGACAGTCCCCCACGAGCAGTACTTC. Translated: CASSLAETVPHEQYF.